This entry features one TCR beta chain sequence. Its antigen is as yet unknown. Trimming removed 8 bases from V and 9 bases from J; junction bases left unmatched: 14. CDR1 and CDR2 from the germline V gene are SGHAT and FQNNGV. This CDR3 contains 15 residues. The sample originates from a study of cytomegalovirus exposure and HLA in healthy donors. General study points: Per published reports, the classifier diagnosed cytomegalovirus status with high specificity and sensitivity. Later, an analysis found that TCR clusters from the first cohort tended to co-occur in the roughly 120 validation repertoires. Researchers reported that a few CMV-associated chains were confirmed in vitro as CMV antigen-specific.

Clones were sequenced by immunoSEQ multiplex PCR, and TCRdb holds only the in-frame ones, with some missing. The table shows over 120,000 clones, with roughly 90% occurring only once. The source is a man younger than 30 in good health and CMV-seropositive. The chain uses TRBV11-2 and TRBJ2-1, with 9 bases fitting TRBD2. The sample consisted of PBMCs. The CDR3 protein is CASQSEGLAESEQFF. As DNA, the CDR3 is TGTGCCAGCCAGAGCGAGGGACTAGCTGAAAGTGAGCAGTTCTTC. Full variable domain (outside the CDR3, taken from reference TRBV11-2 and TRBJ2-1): EAGVAQSPRYKIIEKRQSVAFWCNPISGHATLYWYQQILGQGPKLLIQFQNNGVVDDSQLPKDRFSAERLKGVDSTLKIQPAKLEDSAVYLCASQSEGLAESEQFFGPGTRLTVL.